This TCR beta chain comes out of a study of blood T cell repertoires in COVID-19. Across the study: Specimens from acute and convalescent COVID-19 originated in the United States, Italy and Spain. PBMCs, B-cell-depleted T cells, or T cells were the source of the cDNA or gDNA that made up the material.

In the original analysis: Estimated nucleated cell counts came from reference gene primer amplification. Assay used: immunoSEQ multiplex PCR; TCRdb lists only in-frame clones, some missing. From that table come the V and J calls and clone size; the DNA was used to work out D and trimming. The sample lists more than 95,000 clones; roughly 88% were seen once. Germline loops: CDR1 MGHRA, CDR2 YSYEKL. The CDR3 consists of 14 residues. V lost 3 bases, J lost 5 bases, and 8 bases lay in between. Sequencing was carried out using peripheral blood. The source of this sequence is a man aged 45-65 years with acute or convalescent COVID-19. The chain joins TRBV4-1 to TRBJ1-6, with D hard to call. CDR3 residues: CASSQGRNNSPLHF. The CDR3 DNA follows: TGCGCCAGCAGCCAGGGGAGAAATAATTCACCCCTCCACTTT.